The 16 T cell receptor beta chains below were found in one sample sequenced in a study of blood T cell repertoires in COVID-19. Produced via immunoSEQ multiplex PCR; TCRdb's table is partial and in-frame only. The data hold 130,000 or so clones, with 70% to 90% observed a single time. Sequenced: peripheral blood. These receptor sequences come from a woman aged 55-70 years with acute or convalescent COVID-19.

This chain's CDR3 is CASSQQGSGELFF. Here the CDR3 DNA reads TGTGCCAGCAGCCAACAGGGTTCCGGGGAGCTGTTTTTT. The V call is TRBV7-3, the J call TRBJ2-2; weak D call: TRBD1 (6 bases). Germline lookup yields CDR1 SGHTA and CDR2 FQGTGA. The CDR3 contains 13 residues. Trimming left V 5 bases short and J 6 bases short, with 10 bases between.

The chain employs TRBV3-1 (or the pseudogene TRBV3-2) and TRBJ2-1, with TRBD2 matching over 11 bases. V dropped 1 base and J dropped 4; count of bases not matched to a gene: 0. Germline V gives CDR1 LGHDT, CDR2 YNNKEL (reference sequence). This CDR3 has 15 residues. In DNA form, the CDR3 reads TGTGCCAGCAGCCAAGCTAGCGGGGGGTACAATGAGCAGTTCTTC. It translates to CASSQASGGYNEQFF.

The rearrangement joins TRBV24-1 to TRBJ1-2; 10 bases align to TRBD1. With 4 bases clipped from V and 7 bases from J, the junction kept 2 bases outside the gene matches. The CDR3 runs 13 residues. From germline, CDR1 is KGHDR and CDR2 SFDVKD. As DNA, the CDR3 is TGTGCCACCAGTGAACGGGACAGGGGTGGCTACACCTTC. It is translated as CATSERDRGGYTF.

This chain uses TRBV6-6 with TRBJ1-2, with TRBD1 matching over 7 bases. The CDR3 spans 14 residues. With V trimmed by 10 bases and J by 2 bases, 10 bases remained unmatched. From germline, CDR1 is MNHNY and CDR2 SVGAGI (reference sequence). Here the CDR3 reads CATPPTTGNYGYTF. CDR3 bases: TGTGCCACCCCACCAACGACAGGGAACTATGGCTACACCTTC.

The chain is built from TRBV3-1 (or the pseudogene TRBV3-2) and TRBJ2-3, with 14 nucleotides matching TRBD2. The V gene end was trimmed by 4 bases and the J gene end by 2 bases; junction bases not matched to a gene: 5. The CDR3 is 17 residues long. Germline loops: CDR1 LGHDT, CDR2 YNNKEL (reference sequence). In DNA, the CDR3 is TGTGCCAGCAGCCGGACTAGCGGGGGGCGTAACACAGATACGCAGTATTTT. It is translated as CASSRTSGGRNTDTQYF.

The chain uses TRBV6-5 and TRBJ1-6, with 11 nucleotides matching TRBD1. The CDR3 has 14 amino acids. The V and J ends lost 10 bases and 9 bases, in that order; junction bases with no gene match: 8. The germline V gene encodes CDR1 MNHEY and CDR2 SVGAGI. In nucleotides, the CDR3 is TGTGCCACCCGAGGGGGGACAGGGGGTTCACCCCTCCACTTT. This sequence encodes CATRGGTGGSPLHF.

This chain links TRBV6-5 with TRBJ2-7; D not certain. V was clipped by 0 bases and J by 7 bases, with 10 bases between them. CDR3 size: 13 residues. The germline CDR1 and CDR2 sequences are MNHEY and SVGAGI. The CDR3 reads CASSYSPWREQYF. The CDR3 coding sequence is TGTGCCAGCAGTTACTCCCCCTGGCGGGAGCAGTACTTC.

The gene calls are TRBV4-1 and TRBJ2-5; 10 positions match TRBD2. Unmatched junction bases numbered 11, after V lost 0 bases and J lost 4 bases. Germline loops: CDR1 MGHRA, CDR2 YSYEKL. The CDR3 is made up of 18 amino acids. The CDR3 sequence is CASSQDLAGGTAGETQYF. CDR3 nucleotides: TGCGCCAGCAGCCAAGATTTAGCGGGGGGCACCGCGGGAGAGACCCAGTACTTC.

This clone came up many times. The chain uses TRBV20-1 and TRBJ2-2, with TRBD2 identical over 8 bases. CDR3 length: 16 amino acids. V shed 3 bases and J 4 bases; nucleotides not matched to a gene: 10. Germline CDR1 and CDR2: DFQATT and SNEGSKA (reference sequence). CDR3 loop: CSASRPGGQGTGELFF. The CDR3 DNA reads TGCAGTGCTAGTAGGCCGGGGGGGCAAGGCACCGGGGAGCTGTTTTTT.

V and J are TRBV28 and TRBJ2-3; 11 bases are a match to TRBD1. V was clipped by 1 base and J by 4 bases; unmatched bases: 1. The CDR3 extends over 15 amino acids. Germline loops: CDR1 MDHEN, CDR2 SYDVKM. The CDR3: CASSLLGQGADTQYF. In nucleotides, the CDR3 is TGTGCCAGCAGTTTATTGGGACAGGGGGCAGATACGCAGTATTTT.

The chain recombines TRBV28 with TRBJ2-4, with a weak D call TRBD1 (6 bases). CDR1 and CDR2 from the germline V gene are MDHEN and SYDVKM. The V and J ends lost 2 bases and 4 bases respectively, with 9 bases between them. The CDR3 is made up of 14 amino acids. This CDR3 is CASSLTGSKNIQYF. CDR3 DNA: TGTGCCAGCAGTTTAACAGGGTCAAAAAACATTCAGTACTTC.

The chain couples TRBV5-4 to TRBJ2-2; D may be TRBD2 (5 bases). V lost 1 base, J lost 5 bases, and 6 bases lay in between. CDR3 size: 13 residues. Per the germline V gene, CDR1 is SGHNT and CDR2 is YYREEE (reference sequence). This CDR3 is CASSLRETGELFF. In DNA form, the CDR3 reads TGTGCCAGCAGCTTGCGGGAAACCGGGGAGCTGTTTTTT. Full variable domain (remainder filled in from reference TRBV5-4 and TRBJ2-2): ETGVTQSPTHLIKTRGQQVTLRCSSQSGHNTVSWYQQALGQGPQFIFQYYREEENGRGNFPPRFSGLQFPNYSSELNVNALELDDSALYLCASSLRETGELFFGEGSRLTVL.

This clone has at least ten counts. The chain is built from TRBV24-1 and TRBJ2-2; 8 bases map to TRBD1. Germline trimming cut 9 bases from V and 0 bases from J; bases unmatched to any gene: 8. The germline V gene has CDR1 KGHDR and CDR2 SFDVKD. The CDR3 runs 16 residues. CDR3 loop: CATGGQGRPNTGELFF. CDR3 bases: TGTGCCACCGGTGGACAGGGTAGGCCGAACACCGGGGAGCTGTTTTTT.

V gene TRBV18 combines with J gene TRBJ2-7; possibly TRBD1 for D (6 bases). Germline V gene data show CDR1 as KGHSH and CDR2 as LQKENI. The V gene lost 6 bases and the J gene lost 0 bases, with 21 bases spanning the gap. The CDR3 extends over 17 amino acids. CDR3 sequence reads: CASSPRDPGVGSYEQYF. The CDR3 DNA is TGTGCCAGCTCCCCAAGAGATCCAGGGGTTGGCTCCTACGAGCAGTACTTC.

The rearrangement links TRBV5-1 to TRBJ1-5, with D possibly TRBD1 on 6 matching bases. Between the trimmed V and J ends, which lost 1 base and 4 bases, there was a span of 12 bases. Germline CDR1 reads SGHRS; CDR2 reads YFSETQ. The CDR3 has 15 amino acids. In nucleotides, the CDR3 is TGCGCCAGCAGCTTGTCGGCAGGGGATAATCAGCCCCAGCATTTT. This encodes CASSLSAGDNQPQHF. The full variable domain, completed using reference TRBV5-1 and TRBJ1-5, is KAGVTQTPRYLIKTRGQQVTLSCSPISGHRSVSWYQQTPGQGLQFLFEYFSETQRNKGNFPGRFSGRQFSNSRSEMNVSTLELGDSALYLCASSLSAGDNQPQHFGDGTRLSIL.

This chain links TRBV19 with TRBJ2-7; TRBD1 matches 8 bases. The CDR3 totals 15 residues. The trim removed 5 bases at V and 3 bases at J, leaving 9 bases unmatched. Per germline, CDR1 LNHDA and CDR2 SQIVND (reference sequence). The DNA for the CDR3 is TGTGCCAGTAGTCTCCGGACAGGGAGGATCTACGAGCAGTACTTC. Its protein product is CASSLRTGRIYEQYF.